The 10 T cell receptor beta chains reported below all come from one sample, sequenced in a study of cytomegalovirus exposure and HLA in healthy donors. 13 Jbeta primers and 60 Vbeta primers were used for the PCR. Profiling relied on immunoSEQ multiplex PCR, and the TCRdb table lists in-frame clones only, not all of them. The table has under 200,000 clones, around 77% seen once. Material for sequencing was PBMCs. The source of these receptors is a man aged 50-60 years in good health and CMV-seropositive.

This chain connects TRBV28 to TRBJ2-3; no clear D. The CDR3 length is 12 residues. CDR1 and CDR2 (germline): MDHEN, SYDVKM. V was trimmed by 3 bases and J by 3 bases, leaving 4 bases between them. CDR3 DNA sequence: TGTGCCAGCAGTTTTGAGACAGATACGCAGTATTTT. It codes for CASSFETDTQYF.

The chain recombines TRBV11-2 with TRBJ2-3, with TRBD2 identical over 13 bases. V was pared by 6 bases and J by 4 bases, with 10 bases of the junction left unmatched. Germline V gene lookup returns CDR1 SGHAT and CDR2 FQNNGV. The CDR3 is 17 residues long. The CDR3 DNA is TGTGCCAGCAGGTTTGGACTAGCGGGGGCCGCACCAGATACGCAGTATTTT. This translates into CASRFGLAGAAPDTQYF.

This clone was detected only a few times. This chain uses TRBV19 with TRBJ2-7; 9 bases map to TRBD1. V shed 6 bases and J 3 bases; nucleotides not matched to a gene: 12. Germline V gene sequence: CDR1 LNHDA, CDR2 SQIVND (reference sequence). This CDR3 is built from 16 residues. CDR3: CASSMALNRGHYEQYF. CDR3 DNA sequence: TGTGCCAGTAGCATGGCCCTAAACAGGGGGCACTACGAGCAGTACTTC.

The chain links TRBV9 to TRBJ2-2, with 9 bases lining up with TRBD2. The CDR3 loop spans 17 amino acids. Per germline, CDR1 SGDLS and CDR2 YYNGEE. V shed 9 bases and J 1 base; nucleotides not matched to a gene: 13. The CDR3 nucleotides read TGTGCCACCACTCGGGAAGCGGGGGGCGTGAACACCGGGGAGCTGTTTTTT. Its protein is CATTREAGGVNTGELFF.

The chain uses TRBV5-4 and TRBJ2-1, with D possibly TRBD1 on 6 matching bases. CDR1 is SGHNT and CDR2 is YYREEE in the germline V gene (reference sequence). Trimming stripped 4 bases from V and 1 base from J, with 15 bases between. CDR3 length: 16 amino acids. This CDR3 reads CASSPITGRSYNEQFF. Here the CDR3 DNA reads TGTGCCAGCAGCCCAATAACAGGGAGATCCTACAATGAGCAGTTCTTC.

There are a few counts of this clone. The same CDR3 also results from other DNA sequences found in this sample. The V call is TRBV7-9, the J call TRBJ2-3, with 8 positions matching TRBD2. Germline V gene lookup returns CDR1 SEHNR and CDR2 FQNEAQ (reference sequence). The J segment lost 2 bases and the V segment lost 5 bases, leaving 6 bases of the junction unmatched. The CDR3 consists of 15 residues. As DNA, the CDR3 is TGTGCCAGCAGCGCAGGAGCGGGGGACACAGATACGCAGTATTTT. Protein: CASSAGAGDTDTQYF.

The V and J genes are TRBV27 and TRBJ2-1, with 11 bases fitting TRBD2. CDR1 is MNHEY, CDR2 SMNVEV, per germline (reference sequence). This CDR3 is 16 amino acids long. V lost 3 bases and J lost 6; bases outside the gene matches: 7. The CDR3 nucleotides are TGTGCCAGCAGTTTTTATCTAGCGGGGGGTTTCAATGAGCAGTTCTTC. Protein sequence: CASSFYLAGGFNEQFF.

This clone was counted once. The J gene is TRBJ2-1, the V gene TRBV11-2; 11 bases match TRBD2. This CDR3 has 16 residues. With V trimmed by 4 bases and J by 4 bases, 6 bases remained unmatched. The V gene's germline CDR1 is SGHAT and CDR2 FQNNGV. This CDR3 reads CASSSPLAGGYNEQFF. The CDR3 DNA is TGTGCCAGCAGCTCCCCTCTAGCGGGGGGTTACAATGAGCAGTTCTTC.

V and J are TRBV5-1 and TRBJ2-2; possibly TRBD1 for D (5 bases). CDR3 length: 13 residues. Trimming shortened V by 0 bases and J by 7 bases, and 7 bases separated the two germline ends. Germline V lookup: CDR1 SGHRS, CDR2 YFSETQ. CDR3 sequence reads: CASSLEGVGELFF. CDR3 DNA: TGCGCCAGCAGCTTGGAAGGGGTCGGGGAGCTGTTTTTT.

The rearrangement links TRBV7-2 to TRBJ1-2, with 7 bases fitting TRBD1. CDR1 is SGHTA, CDR2 FQGNSA, per germline. The ends lost 6 bases at V and 5 bases at J; junction bases unmatched: 6. The CDR3 contains 13 residues. CDR3 sequence: CASRLQGLYGYTF. CDR3 nucleotides: TGTGCCAGCAGATTACAGGGGTTGTATGGCTACACCTTC. The whole variable domain, filled in from reference TRBV7-2 and TRBJ1-2, reads GAGVSQSPSNKVTEKGKDVELRCDPISGHTALYWYRQSLGQGLEFLIYFQGNSAPDKSGLPSDRFSAERTGGSVSTLTIQRTQQEDSAVYLCASRLQGLYGYTFGSGTRLTVV.